What follows are 18 T cell receptor beta chains derived from one specimen sequenced in a study of blood T cells in healthy people across ages. The authors ran a second PCR of 7 to 11 cycles using a sample-barcoded 5' primer and a J-beta primer mix. One entry per CDR3 protein results from TCRdb running MiXCR on the 5' RACE reads. Of about a million distinct CDR3 sequences listed, roughly 50% are singletons. The sample was blood. These receptors were obtained from a woman aged 55-75 years in good health.

The gene calls are TRBV28 and TRBJ2-2; tentative D call: TRBD1 (6 bases). Per germline, CDR1 MDHEN and CDR2 SYDVKM. The CDR3 loop spans 16 amino acids. V lost 6 bases and J lost 7, with 21 bases in between. CDR3 protein: CASSNHRADRNGELFF. The CDR3 DNA is TGTGCCAGCAGCAACCATCGCGCCGACAGGAACGGGGAGCTGTTTTTT.

There are a few counts of this clonotype. The chain carries TRBV6-5 and TRBJ2-3; D perhaps matches TRBD2 (6 bases). V was cut by 2 bases and J by 2 bases, with 8 bases left in between. CDR3 length: 14 residues. CDR1 is MNHEY, CDR2 SVGAGI, per germline. The CDR3 loop reads CASSYGGVTDTQYF. CDR3 nucleotide sequence: TGTGCCAGCAGTTACGGCGGGGTCACAGATACGCAGTATTTT.

The gene calls are TRBV18 and TRBJ2-1; 7 bases fit TRBD1. The CDR3 has 14 residues. Germline CDR1 is KGHSH and CDR2 is LQKENI. J was trimmed by 7 bases and V by 2 bases; bases with no gene match: 5. In DNA form, the CDR3 reads TGTGCCAGCTCACCAGGGACAGCGCTGAATGAGCAGTTCTTC. The encoded protein is CASSPGTALNEQFF.

The rearrangement links TRBV6-6 to TRBJ2-5; 7 bases agree with TRBD1. The CDR3 consists of 15 residues. Germline loops: CDR1 MNHNY, CDR2 SVGAGI (reference sequence). J was trimmed by 1 base and V by 0 bases; bases with no gene match: 2. The CDR3 loop reads CASSYSRTGQETQYF. CDR3 sequence (DNA): TGTGCCAGCAGTTACTCCCGGACAGGCCAAGAGACCCAGTACTTC.

This clonotype was counted between two and nine times. CDR3 in DNA: TGCAGTGCTCGAGGGCAGTACTTC. It encodes CSARGQYF. The chain joins TRBV20-1 to TRBJ2-4, with a tentative D call TRBD2 (5 bases). This CDR3 is 8 amino acids long. Trimming shortened V by 5 bases and J by 13 bases, and 6 bases separated the two germline ends. CDR1 is DFQATT, CDR2 SNEGSKA, per germline (reference sequence).

The rearrangement links TRBV20-1 to TRBJ2-3; 7 bases match TRBD2. Per the germline V gene, CDR1 is DFQATT and CDR2 is SNEGSKA (reference sequence). The CDR3 runs to 14 residues. V gave up 3 bases and J gave up 6 bases; unmatched junction bases: 9. The CDR3 reads CSASGGSNKDTQYF. The CDR3 coding sequence is TGCAGTGCTAGCGGCGGGAGTAACAAGGATACGCAGTATTTT.

The chain combines TRBV27 with TRBJ2-1; 8 bases map to TRBD1. J lost 1 base, V lost 3 bases, and 8 bases had no gene match. Germline CDR1 is MNHEY and CDR2 is SMNVEV (reference sequence). CDR3 length: 17 residues. CDR3 region: CASSFAGQGKSYNEQFF. The CDR3 nucleotides read TGTGCCAGCAGTTTCGCTGGACAGGGCAAGTCCTACAATGAGCAGTTCTTC.

This clonotype was counted a few times. This chain joins TRBV7-2 and TRBJ2-1; the match to TRBD1 covers 9 bases. The J segment lost 10 bases and the V segment lost 1 base, leaving 5 bases of the junction unmatched. Germline loops: CDR1 SGHTA, CDR2 FQGNSA. The CDR3 is 14 residues long. CDR3 DNA: TGTGCCAGCAGCTTAGTACAGGGGGCTCGGGAGCAGTTCTTC. This translates into CASSLVQGAREQFF.

The chain has TRBV28 and TRBJ2-3; tentatively, D is TRBD2 (6 bases). The V gene's germline CDR1 is MDHEN and CDR2 SYDVKM. The CDR3 consists of 14 residues. V lost 6 bases to trimming and J lost 2 bases, with 12 bases between them. CDR3 region: CASSDVADTDTQYF. CDR3 DNA sequence: TGTGCCAGCAGCGACGTAGCGGACACAGATACGCAGTATTTT.

This clonotype occurred a few times. The chain links TRBV7-9 to TRBJ2-5; tentatively, D is TRBD1 (6 bases). TRBJ2-7 explains the end of the DNA better; the J call may be wrong. The CDR3 consists of 15 residues. Germline V CDR1 and CDR2: SEHNR, FQNEAQ (reference sequence). CDR3 sequence (DNA): TGTGCCAGCAGCTCCGGACAGCCGCCGTCCTACGAGCAGTACTTC. This translates into CASSSGQPPSYEQYF.

This clonotype appeared once. The rearrangement joins TRBV15 to TRBJ2-3, with D perhaps TRBD2 (5 bases). V lost 0 bases, J lost 1 base, and 20 bases lay in between. From germline, CDR1 is LNHNV and CDR2 YYDKDF (reference sequence). CDR3 length: 19 residues. The CDR3 sequence is CATSRDEKTSWRRTDTQYF. In DNA, the CDR3 is TGTGCCACCAGCAGAGATGAAAAAACTAGTTGGCGCCGCACAGATACGCAGTATTTT.

This clonotype was seen once. This rearrangement joins TRBV5-1 to TRBJ1-2; D call uncertain. Trimming stripped 0 bases from V and 5 bases from J, with 5 bases between. The length of the CDR3 is 12 residues. CDR1 and CDR2 (germline): SGHRS, YFSETQ. The CDR3 region is CASSLDQYGYTF. The CDR3 DNA sequence: TGCGCCAGCAGCTTGGACCAATATGGCTACACCTTC.

The chain employs TRBV4-1 and TRBJ2-3, with TRBD2 matching 9 bases. The CDR3 is 17 amino acids. The trim removed 1 base at V and 4 bases at J, leaving 9 bases unmatched. Germline loops: CDR1 MGHRA, CDR2 YSYEKL. The CDR3 sequence: CASSQGPASGTADTQYF. DNA for the CDR3: TGCGCCAGCAGCCAAGGCCCGGCTAGCGGGACGGCAGATACGCAGTATTTT.

This clonotype has just a few counts. This rearrangement joins TRBV6-2 or TRBV6-3 to TRBJ2-3; D might be TRBD2 (6 bases). Germline loops: CDR1 MNHEY, CDR2 SVGEGT. There are 15 residues in the CDR3. V lost 0 bases, J lost 0 bases, and 7 bases lay in between. The CDR3, as DNA: TGTGCCAGCAGTTACTCGGCGGGAAGCACAGATACGCAGTATTTT. Its translation is CASSYSAGSTDTQYF.

The chain couples TRBV30 to TRBJ2-1, with 11 bases lining up with TRBD2. CDR3 length: 14 residues. The junction had 5 bases not matched to a gene; V was cut back by 5 bases and J by 5 bases. Looked up from germline, CDR1 is GTSNPN and CDR2 is SVGIG (reference sequence). The CDR3 coding sequence is TGTGCCTGGCGCCGGGGACTAGCGGACAATGAGCAGTTCTTC. Its protein product is CAWRRGLADNEQFF.

This rearrangement joins TRBV20-1 to TRBJ2-1; possibly TRBD2 for D (6 bases). V lost 3 bases and J lost 3, with 15 bases in between. Germline CDR1 is DFQATT and CDR2 is SNEGSKA (reference sequence). CDR3 length: 15 amino acids. CDR3 bases: TGCAGTGCTAGTCCCGGGACTCGTAACTACAATGAGCAGTTCTTC. Its protein is CSASPGTRNYNEQFF.

This clonotype was recorded a few times. The chain couples TRBV28 to TRBJ2-7; a possible D gene is TRBD2 (5 bases). CDR1 MDHEN and CDR2 SYDVKM come from the germline V gene. Trimming took 2 bases from V and 7 from J, leaving 15 bases between them. The CDR3 has 14 residues. As DNA, the CDR3 is TGTGCCAGCAGTTTACTCGGGAATTACAATGAGCAGTACTTC. It is translated as CASSLLGNYNEQYF.

This clonotype has a count of ten or more. The V gene is TRBV7-2, the J gene TRBJ1-4, with D possibly TRBD1 on 5 matching bases. Trimming took off 1 base at V and 8 bases at J, with 14 bases between the two ends. Germline V gene sequence: CDR1 SGHTA, CDR2 FQGNSA. This CDR3 is 15 amino acids long. CDR3 protein: CASSLGGSEGEKLFF. CDR3 bases: TGTGCCAGCAGCTTAGGCGGGAGCGAGGGGGAAAAACTGTTTTTT.